This TCR beta chain comes out of a study of identifying expanded T cells in peripheral blood. Only one count was recorded for this clone. Its target is not known. Study-level results: Technical replicates showed approximately 1.2 changed clones; two weeks about 16; four weeks 19. Clone count variance between approximately two-week samples rose with total template count.

Data came from immunoSEQ multiplex PCR; TCRdb stores just in-frame clones and leaves some out. This table holds tens of thousands of clones, 84% found once. Healthy donors had no documented immune events, such as infections, while sampled. The CDR3 covers 14 residues. The ends were cut back, 1 base at V and 2 bases at J, with 7 bases in the middle. Germline V gene data show CDR1 as SGHVS and CDR2 as FNYEAQ. The sequence was obtained from a person aged 18-70 years in good health. The chain combines TRBV7-6 with TRBJ2-3; weak D call: TRBD2 (6 bases). The sample was blood. CDR3 amino acids: CASSLGGTTDTQYF. CDR3 DNA sequence: TGTGCCAGCAGCTTAGGCGGGACCACAGATACGCAGTATTTT.